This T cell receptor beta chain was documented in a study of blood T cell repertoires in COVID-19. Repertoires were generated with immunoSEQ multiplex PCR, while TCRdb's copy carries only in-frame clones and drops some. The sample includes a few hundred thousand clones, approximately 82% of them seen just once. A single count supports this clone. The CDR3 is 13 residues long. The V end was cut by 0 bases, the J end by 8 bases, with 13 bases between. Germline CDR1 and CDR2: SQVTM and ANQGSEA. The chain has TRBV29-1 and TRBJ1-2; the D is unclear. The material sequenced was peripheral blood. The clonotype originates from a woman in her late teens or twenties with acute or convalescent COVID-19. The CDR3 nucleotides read TGCAGCGTTGAAGATCCCCGGCGGTCGGGCTACACCTTC. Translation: CSVEDPRRSGYTF.